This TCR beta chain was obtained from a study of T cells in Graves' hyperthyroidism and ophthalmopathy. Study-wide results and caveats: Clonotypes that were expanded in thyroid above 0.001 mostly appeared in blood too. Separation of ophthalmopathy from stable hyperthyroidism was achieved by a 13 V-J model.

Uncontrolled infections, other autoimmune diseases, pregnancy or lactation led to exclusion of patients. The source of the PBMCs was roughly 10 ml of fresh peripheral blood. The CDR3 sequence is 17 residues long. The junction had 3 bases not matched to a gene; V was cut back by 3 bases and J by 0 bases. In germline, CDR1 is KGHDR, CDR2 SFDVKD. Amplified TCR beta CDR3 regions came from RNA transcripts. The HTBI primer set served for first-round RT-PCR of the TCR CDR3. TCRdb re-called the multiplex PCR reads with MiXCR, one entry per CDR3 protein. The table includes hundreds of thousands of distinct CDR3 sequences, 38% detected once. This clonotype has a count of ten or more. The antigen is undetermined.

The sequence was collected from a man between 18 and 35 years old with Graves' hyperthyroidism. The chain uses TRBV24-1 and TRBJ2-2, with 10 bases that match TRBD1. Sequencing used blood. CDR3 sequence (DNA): TGTGCCACCAGTGATCAGACAGGGGGCGCGAACACCGGGGAGCTGTTTTTT. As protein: CATSDQTGGANTGELFF.